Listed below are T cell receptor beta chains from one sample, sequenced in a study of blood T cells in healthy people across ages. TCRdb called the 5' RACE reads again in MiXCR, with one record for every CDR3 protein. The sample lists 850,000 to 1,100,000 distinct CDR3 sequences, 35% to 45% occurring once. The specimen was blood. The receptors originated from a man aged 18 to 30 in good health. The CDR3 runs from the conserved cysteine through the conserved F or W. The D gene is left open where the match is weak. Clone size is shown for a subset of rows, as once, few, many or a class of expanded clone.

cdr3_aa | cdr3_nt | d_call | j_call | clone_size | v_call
CSALSRGTGYIGYSPLHF | TGCAGCGCCTTATCGCGAGGGACAGGCTACATAGGATACTCACCCCTCCACTTT | TRBD1 | TRBJ1-6 | - | TRBV20-1
CASSRDNSNQPQHF | TGTGCCAGCAGTCGGGACAATAGCAATCAGCCCCAGCATTTT | - | TRBJ1-5 | few | TRBV28
CAISEVPSGSYNEQFF | TGTGCCATCAGTGAGGTCCCTAGCGGATCTTACAATGAGCAGTTCTTC | TRBD2 | TRBJ2-1 | - | TRBV10-3
CASSRDTSRNEQYF | TGTGCCAGCAGTCGGGACACCTCTAGGAATGAGCAGTACTTC | - | TRBJ2-5 | few | TRBV12-3/TRBV12-4
CSASGTGETQYF | TGCAGTGCGTCCGGGACGGGGGAGACCCAGTACTTC | - | TRBJ2-5 | few | TRBV20-1
CASSPTGGVLNTEAFF | TGCGCCAGCAGCCCGACGGGGGGGGTATTGAACACTGAAGCTTTCTTT | - | TRBJ1-1 | once | TRBV4-3
CASSFDGTTTNEQFF | TGTGCCAGCAGCTTCGACGGGACTACTACTAATGAGCAGTTCTTC | TRBD2 | TRBJ2-1 | - | TRBV7-3
CASSVVRKDTQYF | TGTGCCAGCAGCGTAGTTCGGAAAGATACGCAGTATTTT | - | TRBJ2-3 | few | TRBV7-2
CASSEEAWQETQYF | TGTGCCAGCAGTGAAGAGGCCTGGCAAGAGACCCAGTACTTC | - | TRBJ2-5 | many | TRBV2
CASSFVGQGVVGIQYF | TGTGCCAGCAGTTTCGTAGGACAGGGTGTAGTAGGCATTCAGTACTTC | TRBD1 | TRBJ2-4 | - | TRBV27
CASSVAGANEQFF | TGTGCCAGCAGCGTAGCAGGGGCCAATGAGCAGTTCTTC | - | TRBJ2-1 | - | TRBV9
CSARHSYNEQFF | TGCAGTGCTAGACATAGCTACAATGAGCAGTTCTTC | - | TRBJ2-1 | - | TRBV20-1
CSARDGGTWYGYTF | TGCAGTGCTAGAGATGGAGGGACGTGGTATGGCTACACCTTC | - | TRBJ1-2 | - | TRBV20-1
CSASPGLASYEQYF | TGCAGTGCTAGCCCGGGACTAGCGTCCTACGAGCAGTACTTC | TRBD2 | TRBJ2-7 | few | TRBV20-1